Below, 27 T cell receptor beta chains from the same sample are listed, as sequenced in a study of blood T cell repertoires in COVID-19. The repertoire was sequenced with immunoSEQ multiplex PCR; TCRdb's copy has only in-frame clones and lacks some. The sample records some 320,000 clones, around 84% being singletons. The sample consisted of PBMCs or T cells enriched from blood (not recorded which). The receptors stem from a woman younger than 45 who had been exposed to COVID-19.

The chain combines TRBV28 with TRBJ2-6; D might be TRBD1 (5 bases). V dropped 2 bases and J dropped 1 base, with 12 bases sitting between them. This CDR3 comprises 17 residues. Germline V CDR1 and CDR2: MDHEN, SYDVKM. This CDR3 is CASSLHRYTSGANVLTF. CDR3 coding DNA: TGTGCCAGCAGTTTACACAGGTACACTTCTGGGGCCAACGTCCTGACTTTC.

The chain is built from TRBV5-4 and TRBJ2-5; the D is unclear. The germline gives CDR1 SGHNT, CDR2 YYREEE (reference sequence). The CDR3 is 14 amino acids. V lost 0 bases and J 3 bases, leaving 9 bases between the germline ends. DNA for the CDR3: TGTGCCAGCAGCTTGGCCATTACGGAAGAGACCCAGTACTTC. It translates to CASSLAITEETQYF.

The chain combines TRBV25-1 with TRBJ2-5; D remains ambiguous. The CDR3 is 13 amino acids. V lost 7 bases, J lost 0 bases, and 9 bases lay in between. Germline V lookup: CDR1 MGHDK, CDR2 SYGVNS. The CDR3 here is CASTEANQETQYF. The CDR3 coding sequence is TGTGCCAGCACCGAGGCTAACCAAGAGACCCAGTACTTC.

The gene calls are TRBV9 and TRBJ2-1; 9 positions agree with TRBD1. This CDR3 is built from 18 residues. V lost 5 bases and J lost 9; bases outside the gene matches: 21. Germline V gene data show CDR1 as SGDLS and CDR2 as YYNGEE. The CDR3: CASRKTGFRTGEIFEQFF. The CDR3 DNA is TGTGCCAGCAGAAAAACTGGTTTTCGGACAGGGGAGATATTTGAGCAGTTCTTC.

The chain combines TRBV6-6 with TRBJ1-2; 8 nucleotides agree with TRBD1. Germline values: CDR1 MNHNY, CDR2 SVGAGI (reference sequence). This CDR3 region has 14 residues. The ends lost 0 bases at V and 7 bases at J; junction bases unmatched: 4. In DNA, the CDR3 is TGTGCCAGCAGTTACTCGGACAGGGCCGGTGGCTACACCTTC. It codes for CASSYSDRAGGYTF.

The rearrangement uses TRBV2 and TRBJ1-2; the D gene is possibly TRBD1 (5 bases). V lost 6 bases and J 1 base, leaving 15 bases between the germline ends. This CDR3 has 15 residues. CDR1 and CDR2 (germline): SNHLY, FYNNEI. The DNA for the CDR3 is TGTGCCAGCAGGGACGGGGGGGAACGTAACTATGGCTACACCTTC. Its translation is CASRDGGERNYGYTF.

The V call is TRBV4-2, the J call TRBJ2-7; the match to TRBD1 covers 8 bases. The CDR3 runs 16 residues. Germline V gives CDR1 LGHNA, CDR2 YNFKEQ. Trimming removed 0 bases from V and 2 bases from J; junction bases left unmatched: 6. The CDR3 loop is CASSQEHGQGPYEQYF. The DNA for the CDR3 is TGTGCCAGCAGCCAAGAGCATGGACAGGGTCCCTACGAGCAGTACTTC.

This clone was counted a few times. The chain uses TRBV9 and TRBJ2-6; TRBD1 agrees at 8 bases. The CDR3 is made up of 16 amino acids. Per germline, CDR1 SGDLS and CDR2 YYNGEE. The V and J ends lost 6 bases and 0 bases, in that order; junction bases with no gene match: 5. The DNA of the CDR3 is TGTGCCAGCACCGGGACAGGATTCTCTGGGGCCAACGTCCTGACTTTC. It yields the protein CASTGTGFSGANVLTF.

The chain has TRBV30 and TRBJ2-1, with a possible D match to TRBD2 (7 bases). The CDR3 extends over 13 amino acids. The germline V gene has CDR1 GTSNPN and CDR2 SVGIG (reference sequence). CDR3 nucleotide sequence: TGTGCTATAAGGGGGGGAGCTCCGAATGAGCAGTTCTTC. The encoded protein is CAIRGGAPNEQFF.

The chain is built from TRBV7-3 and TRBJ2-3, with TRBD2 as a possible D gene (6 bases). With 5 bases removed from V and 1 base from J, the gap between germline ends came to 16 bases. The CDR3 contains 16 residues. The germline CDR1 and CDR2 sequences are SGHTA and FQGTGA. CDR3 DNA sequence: TGTGCCAGCAGCCCCCGGGAGCGGGCCCGCACAGATACGCAGTATTTT. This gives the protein CASSPRERARTDTQYF.

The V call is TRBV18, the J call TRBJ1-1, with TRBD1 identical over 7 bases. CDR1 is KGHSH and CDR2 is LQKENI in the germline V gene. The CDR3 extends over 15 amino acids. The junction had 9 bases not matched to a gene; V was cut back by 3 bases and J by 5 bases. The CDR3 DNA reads TGTGCCAGCTCACCCTTACGGACAGGTAGGACTGAAGCTTTCTTT. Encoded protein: CASSPLRTGRTEAFF.

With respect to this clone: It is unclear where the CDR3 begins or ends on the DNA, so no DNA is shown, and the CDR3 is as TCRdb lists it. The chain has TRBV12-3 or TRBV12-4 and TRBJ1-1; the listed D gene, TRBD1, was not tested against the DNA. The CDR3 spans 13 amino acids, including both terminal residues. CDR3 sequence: CASSSSKGTEAFF.

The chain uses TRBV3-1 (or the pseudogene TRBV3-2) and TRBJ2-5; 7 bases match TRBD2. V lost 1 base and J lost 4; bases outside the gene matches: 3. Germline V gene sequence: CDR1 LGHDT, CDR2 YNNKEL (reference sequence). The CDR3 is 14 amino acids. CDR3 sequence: CASSQGGGLETQYF. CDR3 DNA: TGTGCCAGCAGCCAAGGGGGAGGGTTAGAGACCCAGTACTTC.

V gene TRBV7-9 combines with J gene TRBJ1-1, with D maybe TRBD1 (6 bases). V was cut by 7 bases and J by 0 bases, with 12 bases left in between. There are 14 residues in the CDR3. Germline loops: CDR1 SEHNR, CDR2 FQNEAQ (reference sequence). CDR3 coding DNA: TGTGCCAGCACCCGTACAGGGATGAACACTGAAGCTTTCTTT. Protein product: CASTRTGMNTEAFF.

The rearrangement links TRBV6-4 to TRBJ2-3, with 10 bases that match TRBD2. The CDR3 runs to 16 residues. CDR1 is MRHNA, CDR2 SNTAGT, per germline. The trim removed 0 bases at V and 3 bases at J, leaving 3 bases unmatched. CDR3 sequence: CASSDSGTSETDTQYF. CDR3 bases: TGTGCCAGCAGTGACTCCGGGACTAGCGAGACAGATACGCAGTATTTT.

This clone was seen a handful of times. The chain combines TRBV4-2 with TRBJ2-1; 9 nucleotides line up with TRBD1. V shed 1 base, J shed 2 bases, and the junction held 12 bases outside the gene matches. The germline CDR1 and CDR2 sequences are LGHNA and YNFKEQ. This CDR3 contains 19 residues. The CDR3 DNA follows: TGTGCCAGCAGCCAAGTTGTCAGTGTTGGACAGGGGCCCTACAATGAGCAGTTCTTC. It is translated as CASSQVVSVGQGPYNEQFF.

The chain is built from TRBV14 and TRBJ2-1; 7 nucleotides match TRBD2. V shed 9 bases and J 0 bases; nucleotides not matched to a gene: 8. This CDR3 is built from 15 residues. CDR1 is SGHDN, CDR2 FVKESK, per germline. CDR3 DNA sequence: TGTGCCAGTCGACGAGCGGGACTCTCCTACAATGAGCAGTTCTTC. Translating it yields CASRRAGLSYNEQFF.

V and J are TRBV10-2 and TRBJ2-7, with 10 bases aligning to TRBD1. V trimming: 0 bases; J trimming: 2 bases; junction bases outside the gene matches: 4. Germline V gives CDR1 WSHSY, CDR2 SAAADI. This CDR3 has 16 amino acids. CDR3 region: CASSESRGQGTYEQYF. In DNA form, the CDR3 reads TGCGCCAGCAGTGAGTCGAGGGGACAGGGGACCTACGAGCAGTACTTC.

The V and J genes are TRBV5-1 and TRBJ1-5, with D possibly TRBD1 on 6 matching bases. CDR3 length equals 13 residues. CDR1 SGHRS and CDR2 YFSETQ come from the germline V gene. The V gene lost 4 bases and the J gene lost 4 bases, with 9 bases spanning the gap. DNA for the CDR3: TGCGCCAGCAGCCCCGGACAGAATCAGCCCCAGCATTTT. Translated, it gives CASSPGQNQPQHF.

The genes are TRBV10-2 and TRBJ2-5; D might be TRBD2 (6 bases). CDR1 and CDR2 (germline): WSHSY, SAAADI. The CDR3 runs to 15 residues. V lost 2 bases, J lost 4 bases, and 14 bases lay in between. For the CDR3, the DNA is TGCGCCAGCAGTGAGGGAGGACTCGGGAGAGAGACCCAGTACTTC. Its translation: CASSEGGLGRETQYF.

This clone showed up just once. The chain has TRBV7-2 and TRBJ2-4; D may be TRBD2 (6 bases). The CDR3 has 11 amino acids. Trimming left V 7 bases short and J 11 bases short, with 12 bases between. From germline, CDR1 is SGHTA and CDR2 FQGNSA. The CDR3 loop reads CASTAGNLQYF. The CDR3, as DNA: TGTGCCAGCACGGCGGGGAACCTTCAGTACTTC.

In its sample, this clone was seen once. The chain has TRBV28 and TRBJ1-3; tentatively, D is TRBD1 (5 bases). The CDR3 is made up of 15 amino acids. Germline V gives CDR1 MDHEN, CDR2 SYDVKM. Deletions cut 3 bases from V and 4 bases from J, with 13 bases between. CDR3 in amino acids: CASSFAGRAGNTIYF. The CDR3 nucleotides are TGTGCCAGCAGTTTCGCCGGCAGGGCCGGAAACACCATATATTTT.

This CDR3 reads CASSSIGGGHEKLFF. The CDR3 coding sequence is TGTGCCAGCAGCTCAATAGGAGGGGGCCATGAAAAACTGTTTTTT. The chain couples TRBV5-8 to TRBJ1-4, with 7 bases lining up with TRBD1. V lost 3 bases to trimming and J lost 6 bases; unmatched junction nucleotides: 8. Germline CDR1 is SGHTS and CDR2 is YDEGEE. This CDR3 is 15 amino acids long.

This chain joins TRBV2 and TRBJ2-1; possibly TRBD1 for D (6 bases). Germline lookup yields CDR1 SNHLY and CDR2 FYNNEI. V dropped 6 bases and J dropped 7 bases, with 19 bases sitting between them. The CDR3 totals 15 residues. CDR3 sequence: CASSAEGVRFNEQFF. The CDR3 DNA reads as TGTGCCAGCAGCGCAGAGGGGGTGCGCTTTAATGAGCAGTTCTTC. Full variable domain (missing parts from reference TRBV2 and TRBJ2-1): EPEVTQTPSHQVTQMGQEVILRCVPISNHLYFYWYRQILGQKVEFLVSFYNNEISEKSEIFDDQFSVERPDGSNFTLKIRSTKLEDSAMYFCASSAEGVRFNEQFFGPGTRLTVL.

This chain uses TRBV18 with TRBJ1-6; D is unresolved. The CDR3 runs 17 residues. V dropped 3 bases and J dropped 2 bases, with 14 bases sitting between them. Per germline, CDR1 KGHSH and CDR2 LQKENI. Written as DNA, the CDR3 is TGTGCCAGCTCACCTTTAAGGAATGAGGCCTATAATTCACCCCTCCACTTT. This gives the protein CASSPLRNEAYNSPLHF.

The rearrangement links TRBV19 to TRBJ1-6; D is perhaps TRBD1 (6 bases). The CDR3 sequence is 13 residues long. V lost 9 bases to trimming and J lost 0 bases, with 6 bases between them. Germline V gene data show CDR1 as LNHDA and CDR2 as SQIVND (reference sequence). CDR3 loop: CARQGSYNSPLHF. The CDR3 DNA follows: TGTGCCAGACAGGGCTCCTATAATTCACCCCTCCACTTT.

This chain's CDR3 is CASRWDRNNEQFF. Written as DNA, the CDR3 is TGTGCCAGCAGGTGGGACAGGAACAATGAGCAGTTCTTC. The rearrangement uses TRBV27 and TRBJ2-1; TRBD1 matches at 8 bases. Trimming cost V 6 bases and J 5 bases; bases outside gene matches: 3. The CDR3 loop spans 13 amino acids. Per germline, CDR1 MNHEY and CDR2 SMNVEV (reference sequence).